This T cell receptor beta chain was retrieved from a study of cytomegalovirus exposure and HLA in healthy donors. PCR involved 60 Vbeta and 13 Jbeta primers. The data were produced by immunoSEQ multiplex PCR, yet TCRdb's version contains in-frame clones alone and is incomplete. The sample records 95,000 to 150,000 clones, around 85% being singletons. The CDR3 contains 15 residues. Germline V CDR1 and CDR2: SGDLS, YYNGEE. V was cut by 2 bases and J by 6 bases, with 15 bases left in between. The V and J genes are TRBV9 and TRBJ1-5; D unclear. The sequencing input was PBMCs. The receptor was derived from a man between 25 and 39 years old in good health and CMV-seronegative. The CDR3 here is CASSVHGVSGQPQHF. DNA of the CDR3: TGTGCCAGCAGCGTGCACGGAGTTTCTGGTCAGCCCCAGCATTTT.